The 11 T cell receptor beta chains below were found in one sample sequenced in a study of blood T cell repertoires in COVID-19. Clones were read by immunoSEQ multiplex PCR, and TCRdb kept only the in-frame ones, dropping some. The sample records 140,000 or so clones, under 90% being singletons. Sequencing was done on a sample of PBMCs or T cells enriched from blood (not recorded which). These receptors came from a woman aged 18-29 years who had been exposed to COVID-19.

This clone was found once. CDR3 nucleotide sequence: TGTGCCAGCAGTGAAATTGTTAGCGGCTCCTACGAGCAGTACTTC. Its translation is CASSEIVSGSYEQYF. The chain has TRBV6-1 and TRBJ2-7; possible D gene TRBD2, 6 bases. The germline V gene has CDR1 MNHNS and CDR2 SASEGT. The CDR3 is 15 amino acids. V lost 2 bases, J lost 0 bases, and 11 bases lay in between.

V gene TRBV29-1 combines with J gene TRBJ1-2, with TRBD1 as a possible D gene (6 bases). The germline CDR1 and CDR2 sequences are SQVTM and ANQGSEA. This CDR3 comprises 15 residues. V lost 2 bases and J lost 3, with 16 bases in between. The CDR3 protein is CSVEFAGRGDYGYTF. As DNA, the CDR3 is TGCAGCGTTGAATTTGCGGGCAGGGGAGACTATGGCTACACCTTC.

The genes are TRBV24-1 and TRBJ2-5, with TRBD1 matching 10 bases. Germline V gene sequence: CDR1 KGHDR, CDR2 SFDVKD. The CDR3 is 15 amino acids. V shed 4 bases and J 5 bases; nucleotides not matched to a gene: 6. In DNA form, the CDR3 reads TGTGCCACCAGTGACCCGGGACAGGGGTCCGAGACCCAGTACTTC. It translates to CATSDPGQGSETQYF.

V usage is TRBV27 and J usage is TRBJ1-5; D remains unclear. Trimming took off 6 bases at V and 5 bases at J, with 11 bases between the two ends. The germline CDR1 and CDR2 sequences are MNHEY and SMNVEV (reference sequence). This CDR3 is 13 amino acids long. CDR3 coding DNA: TGTGCCAGCAGCCAGAGGAGGGATCAGCCCCAGCATTTT. Its protein product is CASSQRRDQPQHF.

V gene TRBV19 combines with J gene TRBJ1-2, with D tentatively TRBD1 (5 bases). The germline V and J ends were trimmed by 3 bases and 3 bases, with 11 bases remaining between them. This CDR3 has 14 residues. In germline, CDR1 is LNHDA, CDR2 SQIVND (reference sequence). Here the CDR3 reads CASSIFQGDYGYTF. CDR3 DNA sequence: TGTGCCAGTAGTATTTTTCAGGGTGACTATGGCTACACCTTC.

The rearrangement uses TRBV5-1 and TRBJ2-5, with D possibly TRBD2 on 5 matching bases. V was pared by 0 bases and J by 5 bases, with 11 bases between. From germline, CDR1 is SGHRS and CDR2 YFSETQ. CDR3 length equals 14 residues. CDR3 DNA sequence: TGCGCCAGCAGCTTGGTTCCGGGGATGGAGACCCAGTACTTC. Its translation: CASSLVPGMETQYF.

The chain carries TRBV7-9 and TRBJ2-3, with D possibly TRBD1 on 6 matching bases. Germline loops: CDR1 SEHNR, CDR2 FQNEAQ (reference sequence). With 7 bases removed from V and 2 bases from J, the gap between germline ends came to 13 bases. The CDR3 is 14 amino acids. CDR3 residues: CASTSDRFTDTQYF. The CDR3 DNA is TGTGCCAGCACCTCCGACAGGTTCACAGATACGCAGTATTTT.

The V and J genes are TRBV7-8 and TRBJ2-1, with 7 nucleotides matching TRBD1. Looked up from germline, CDR1 is SGHVS and CDR2 is FQNEAQ. J gave up 6 bases and V 5 bases, and 4 bases lay outside the gene matches. The CDR3 extends over 13 amino acids. The CDR3 sequence: CASSQTGLNEQFF. The CDR3 nucleotides are TGTGCCAGCAGCCAGACAGGGCTCAATGAGCAGTTCTTC. The complete variable domain, with remaining parts taken from reference TRBV7-8 and TRBJ2-1, reads GAGVSQSPRYKVAKRGQDVALRCDPISGHVSLFWYQQALGQGPEFLTYFQNEAQLDKSGLPSDRFFAERPEGSVSTLKIQRTQQEDSAVYLCASSQTGLNEQFFGPGTRLTVL.

Of note for this clone: At one end the junction does not follow the germline gene, possibly because of a read error. The CDR3 DNA reads as TGTGCCAGCAGCATAGCCGGGACAGGGAGCAACACCTTC. Protein: CASSIAGTGSNTF. This rearrangement joins TRBV11-1 to TRBJ1-2; 9 nucleotides align to TRBD1. CDR1 and CDR2 (germline): SGHAT, FQDESV (reference sequence). This CDR3 region has 13 residues.

The chain couples TRBV7-6 to TRBJ2-7, with a weak D call TRBD2 (5 bases). V lost 1 base and J 7 bases, leaving 11 bases between the germline ends. In germline, CDR1 is SGHVS, CDR2 FNYEAQ. The length of the CDR3 is 13 residues. CDR3 nucleotides: TGTGCCAGCAGCTTAGATAGCGTGCAGGAGCAGTACTTC. Its translation is CASSLDSVQEQYF.

V and J are TRBV6-1 and TRBJ1-3; a possible D gene is TRBD1 (5 bases). Trimming left V 0 bases short and J 0 bases short, with 9 bases between. This CDR3 contains 16 residues. Per the germline V gene, CDR1 is MNHNS and CDR2 is SASEGT. The CDR3 DNA is TGTGCCAGCAGTGAAGCGTTCCAGGGCTCTGGAAACACCATATATTTT. It translates to CASSEAFQGSGNTIYF.